A single sample gave rise to the 25 T cell receptor beta chains below, sequenced in a study of regulatory T cells in long-lasting Graves disease. Time point here: newly diagnosed GD, antithyroid drugs for less than 3 months. Scientists built the TCR library using RNA that was extracted from PBMCs. Arm-PCR with iRepertoire HTBI primers amplified the CDR3 regions for these TCR beta libraries. TCRdb itself ran the multiplex PCR reads through MiXCR, one entry per CDR3 protein. The table lists about 430,000 distinct CDR3 sequences, around 16% of them singletons. The same data also went into a second study, on T cells in Graves' hyperthyroidism and ophthalmopathy.

The sequences come from peripheral blood mononuclear cells (PBMCs), collected at new diagnosis, from a patient treated with antithyroid drugs. The receptors were sampled from a woman between 40 and 50 years old with Graves disease.

This clonotype was seen ten or more times. The chain is built from TRBV28 and TRBJ2-7, with 7 bases identical to TRBD1. The V gene's germline CDR1 is MDHEN and CDR2 SYDVKM. Trimming at V came to 4 bases and at J to 5 bases, leaving 11 bases not matched to a gene. The CDR3 loop spans 15 amino acids. The CDR3 DNA reads as TGTGCCAGCAGTTCCACCCGGAACAGGGGCCACGAGCAGTACTTC. Encoded protein: CASSSTRNRGHEQYF.

This clonotype appeared many times. The chain combines TRBV5-8 with TRBJ1-3; a weak D match, TRBD1 (6 bases). V was cut by 0 bases and J by 7 bases, with 8 bases left in between. Germline loops: CDR1 SGHTS, CDR2 YDEGEE. CDR3 size: 13 residues. This CDR3 reads CASSLATGNTIYF. The CDR3 bases are TGTGCCAGCAGCTTGGCCACAGGGAACACCATATATTTT.

This clonotype was counted many times. The rearrangement joins TRBV7-3 to TRBJ2-3; D could derive from TRBD1 or TRBD2 (6 bases each). The CDR3 contains 16 residues. The germline V and J ends were trimmed by 5 bases and 2 bases, with 17 bases remaining between them. CDR1 is SGHTA, CDR2 FQGTGA, per germline. DNA of the CDR3: TGTGCCAGCAGCCGAGGGGGGACTTCATACACAGATACGCAGTATTTT. This translates into CASSRGGTSYTDTQYF. Filled out from reference TRBV7-3 and TRBJ2-3, the complete variable domain reads GAGVSQTPSNKVTEKGKYVELRCDPISGHTALYWYRQSLGQGPEFLIYFQGTGAADDSGLPNDRFFAVRPEGSVSTLKIQRTERGDSAVYLCASSRGGTSYTDTQYFGPGTRLTVL.

The CDR3 spells CASSLGGRAGEQYF. In DNA form, the CDR3 reads TGTGCCAGCAGTTTGGGCGGGAGGGCCGGTGAGCAGTACTTC. This sequence joins TRBV28 and TRBJ2-7; 9 bases agree with TRBD2. This CDR3 spans 14 amino acids. V shed 3 bases and J 7 bases; nucleotides not matched to a gene: 7. The germline CDR1 and CDR2 sequences are MDHEN and SYDVKM.

A few counts support this clonotype. This chain joins TRBV5-5 and TRBJ2-7; a weak D match, TRBD1 (6 bases). V was shortened by 2 bases and J by 3 bases, with 15 bases between the two germline ends. The V gene's germline CDR1 is SGHKS and CDR2 YYEKEE (reference sequence). CDR3 length: 15 residues. The CDR3 DNA reads TGTGCCAGCAGCTTAGACCCTGGGACACGCTACGAGCAGTACTTC. Its protein is CASSLDPGTRYEQYF.

Details on this clonotype: One base away lies a much larger clone, so this may be a sequencing read error. The chain employs TRBV12-3 or TRBV12-4 and TRBJ2-3; unclear D gene. Trimming removed 6 bases at V and 2 bases at J, with 9 bases between. This CDR3 region has 13 residues. This CDR3 is CASSYTNTDTQYF. The CDR3 DNA sequence: TGTGCCAGCAGCTATACTAACACAGATACGCAGTATTTT.

The genes are TRBV19 and TRBJ1-3, with unresolved D. Germline CDR1 LNHDA, CDR2 SQIVND (reference sequence). The CDR3 consists of 16 residues. V lost 7 bases and J 0 bases, leaving 16 bases between the germline ends. The CDR3 is CASTSTRFRSGNTIYF. The CDR3 DNA reads as TGTGCCAGTACCTCTACCAGGTTTCGCTCTGGAAACACCATATATTTT.

This clonotype was seen repeatedly, ten times or more. The rearrangement joins TRBV28 to TRBJ2-7; weak D call: TRBD2 (6 bases). There are 16 residues in the CDR3. CDR1 and CDR2 from the germline V gene are MDHEN and SYDVKM. V was cut by 1 base and J by 2 bases, with 15 bases left in between. The CDR3 nucleotides are TGTGCCAGCAGTTTATTTGCGGGATTAGATCCCTACGAGCAGTACTTC. It yields the protein CASSLFAGLDPYEQYF.

Many counts were recorded for this clonotype. This chain links TRBV7-9 with TRBJ1-2; TRBD1 might be the D (6 bases). The CDR3 has 14 residues. V was trimmed by 5 bases and J by 2 bases, leaving 12 bases between them. The germline V gene encodes CDR1 SEHNR and CDR2 FQNEAQ (reference sequence). In DNA, the CDR3 is TGTGCCAGCAGCCTCCAACAGGGCAACTATGGCTACACCTTC. Protein: CASSLQQGNYGYTF.

In this sample, this clonotype turned up many times. CDR3: CASSLDLGATMNGELFF. In nucleotides, the CDR3 is TGTGCCAGCAGCTTAGATCTTGGGGCAACAATGAACGGGGAGCTGTTTTTT. The genes are TRBV11-3 and TRBJ2-2; D is perhaps TRBD1 (5 bases). In germline, CDR1 is SGHNT, CDR2 YENEEA. The CDR3 runs 17 residues. Trimming pared 0 bases from V and 7 bases from J, leaving 18 bases between.

This clonotype was counted many times. The chain employs TRBV30 and TRBJ2-7; the match to TRBD1 covers 7 bases. In germline, CDR1 is GTSNPN, CDR2 SVGIG (reference sequence). This CDR3 is 12 amino acids long. J was trimmed by 3 bases and V by 2 bases; bases with no gene match: 1. The CDR3 region is CAWSPGGYEQYF. CDR3 in DNA: TGTGCCTGGAGTCCAGGGGGCTACGAGCAGTACTTC.

Many counts were recorded for this clonotype. The chain uses TRBV6-1 and TRBJ2-1; D possibly matches TRBD1 or TRBD2 (7 bases each). V was trimmed by 11 bases and J by 8 bases, leaving 19 bases between them. The CDR3 contains 13 residues. Germline V gene sequence: CDR1 MNHNS, CDR2 SASEGT. The CDR3 protein is CASRGQGGYEQFF. The CDR3 DNA reads as TGTGCCTCCCGAGGGCAGGGGGGGTATGAGCAGTTCTTC.

This clonotype was counted at least ten times. V gene TRBV6-2 or TRBV6-3 combines with J gene TRBJ2-6; D is unresolved. The CDR3 is 15 residues long. Germline V lookup: CDR1 MNHEY, CDR2 SVGEGT. V was cut by 5 bases and J by 0 bases, with 8 bases left in between. The CDR3 here is CASSPGFSGANVLTF. CDR3 nucleotides: TGTGCCAGCAGTCCGGGTTTCTCTGGGGCCAACGTCCTGACTTTC.

This clonotype has ten or more counts. This chain connects TRBV29-1 to TRBJ2-5; 12 bases align to TRBD2. From germline, CDR1 is SQVTM and CDR2 ANQGSEA. With V trimmed by 4 bases and J by 1 base, 1 base remained unmatched. The CDR3 runs to 14 residues. The chain's CDR3 is CSVVLAGGQETQYF. Written as DNA, the CDR3 is TGCAGCGTTGTACTAGCGGGGGGCCAAGAGACCCAGTACTTC.

This clonotype appeared many times. The genes are TRBV24-1 and TRBJ2-1; 7 nucleotides agree with TRBD1. The germline V gene has CDR1 KGHDR and CDR2 SFDVKD. V lost 1 base, J lost 0 bases, and 5 bases stayed unmatched. This CDR3 is built from 17 residues. The CDR3 loop reads CATSDFGSGGSYNEQFF. CDR3 nucleotides: TGTGCCACCAGTGATTTTGGATCAGGGGGCTCCTACAATGAGCAGTTCTTC.

The chain has TRBV18 and TRBJ2-1; TRBD2 is a possible D gene (6 bases). The ends were cut back, 5 bases at V and 0 bases at J, with 17 bases in the middle. The CDR3 sequence is 17 residues long. The germline V gene encodes CDR1 KGHSH and CDR2 LQKENI. The CDR3 nucleotides read TGTGCCAGCTCAGACTTCTCCGGGAGCAGCTCCTACAATGAGCAGTTCTTC. It translates to CASSDFSGSSSYNEQFF.

The chain carries TRBV5-1 and TRBJ1-1; perhaps TRBD1 as D (6 bases). Deletions cut 4 bases from V and 0 bases from J, with 19 bases between. Germline values: CDR1 SGHRS, CDR2 YFSETQ. The CDR3 is 17 residues long. The CDR3 protein is CASSQRGGGAMNTEAFF. Written as DNA, the CDR3 is TGCGCCAGCAGCCAAAGGGGGGGGGGAGCCATGAACACTGAAGCTTTCTTT.

This clonotype was seen many times. CDR3 sequence reads: CASSLQGRRYNSPLHF. CDR3 nucleotide sequence: TGTGCCAGCAGTTTACAGGGGCGTCGCTATAATTCACCCCTCCACTTT. V is TRBV7-2 and J is TRBJ1-6; the match to TRBD1 covers 7 bases. Germline loops: CDR1 SGHTA, CDR2 FQGNSA. J gave up 3 bases and V 6 bases, and 8 bases lay outside the gene matches. The CDR3 is 16 amino acids.

The rearrangement links TRBV11-2 to TRBJ2-5; 7 positions match TRBD2. The germline V gene has CDR1 SGHAT and CDR2 FQNNGV. CDR3 length equals 15 residues. The V segment lost 3 bases and the J segment 3 bases; nucleotides outside the gene matches: 7. CDR3 residues: CASSFTSSGKETQYF. The CDR3 DNA reads TGTGCCAGCAGCTTTACGTCTAGCGGAAAAGAGACCCAGTACTTC.

In its sample, this clonotype was seen many times. The chain uses TRBV7-3 and TRBJ2-2; D is unclear. V was trimmed by 2 bases and J by 0 bases, leaving 10 bases between them. The length of the CDR3 is 16 residues. Germline loops: CDR1 SGHTA, CDR2 FQGTGA. The CDR3 bases are TGTGCCAGCAGCTTACGGGCGGCCGCGAACACCGGGGAGCTGTTTTTT. Its protein product is CASSLRAAANTGELFF.

DNA of the CDR3: TGTGCCAGCAGTTGGGGACAGATTAATCAGCCCCAGCATTTT. This encodes CASSWGQINQPQHF. The V call is TRBV6-5, the J call TRBJ1-5, with 7 bases that match TRBD1. Losses at the gene ends were 4 bases for V and 4 bases for J; bases not matched to a gene: 4. There are 14 residues in the CDR3. Germline CDR1 is MNHEY and CDR2 is SVGAGI.

In its sample, this clonotype was seen a few times. The V and J genes are TRBV4-1 and TRBJ2-1, with a possible D match to TRBD1 (6 bases). This CDR3 has 14 residues. The ends were cut back, 8 bases at V and 2 bases at J, with 13 bases in the middle. The germline CDR1 and CDR2 sequences are MGHRA and YSYEKL. The CDR3 region has the DNA TGCGCCAGCCGCCCAGGGGCTCCCTACAATGAGCAGTTCTTC. It codes for CASRPGAPYNEQFF.

This clonotype was seen repeatedly, ten times or more. The rearrangement links TRBV7-2 to TRBJ2-5; possible D gene TRBD2, 5 bases. Trimming stripped 2 bases from V and 1 base from J, with 8 bases between. The V gene's germline CDR1 is SGHTA and CDR2 FQGNSA. The CDR3 is 14 amino acids. CDR3 in DNA: TGTGCCAGCAGCTTAAGAGGGTCCCAAGAGACCCAGTACTTC. Its protein is CASSLRGSQETQYF.

This clonotype was detected only a few times. One end of the junction fails to match germline, which may point to a read error. V is TRBV20-1 and J is TRBJ2-1; a weak D match, TRBD2 (5 bases). The CDR3 spans 16 residues. The germline V gene encodes CDR1 DFQATT and CDR2 SNEGSKA (reference sequence). CDR3 sequence reads: CSARDFGSRGLNEHFF. The CDR3 region has the DNA TGCAGTGCTAGAGATTTCGGGTCCCGGGGTCTCAATGAGCATTTCTTC.

This clonotype was counted at least ten times. The chain employs TRBV20-1 and TRBJ2-7; D possibly corresponds to TRBD2 (6 bases). The CDR3 is made up of 15 amino acids. The V gene lost 0 bases and the J gene lost 6 bases, with 18 bases spanning the gap. The germline V gene encodes CDR1 DFQATT and CDR2 SNEGSKA (reference sequence). This CDR3 reads CSARETQGLGGEQYF. DNA for the CDR3: TGCAGTGCTAGAGAAACCCAGGGCTTGGGGGGCGAGCAGTACTTC.